This paragraph covers one TCR beta chain sequence. For each CDR3 protein, TCRdb gives one entry from its re-call of the 5' RACE reads, without DNA. The ten top clones account for roughly 10%, within a sample of about 410,000 distinct CDR3 sequences. This entry belongs to a study of T cells expressing NK-cell markers. CDR1 is SEHNR and CDR2 is FQNEAQ in the germline V gene (reference sequence). The CDR3 is 13 residues long. Material for sequencing was blood T cells: a sorted CD56 or NKG2C T cell subset, CD4+ or CD8+ T cells, or bulk PBMC T cells (not recorded which). This clonotype was obtained from a woman aged 45-60 years in good health. The genes are TRBV7-9 and TRBJ2-3; lacking DNA, the TRBD1 call made by TCRdb goes unchecked. The CDR3 reads CASSFPGSDTQYF. The whole variable domain, remainder taken from reference TRBV7-9 and TRBJ2-3, is DTGVSQNPRHKITKRGQNVTFRCDPISEHNRLYWYRQTLGQGPEFLTYFQNEAQLEKSRLLSDRFSAERPKGSFSTLEIQRTEQGDSAMYLCASSFPGSDTQYFGPGTRLTVL.